These T cell receptor beta chains were read from a single sample in a study of cytomegalovirus exposure and HLA in healthy donors. Some clones are missing from TCRdb's copy, which holds only in-frame ones; the method was immunoSEQ multiplex PCR. The sample yields approximately 200,000 clones, about 86% seen once. Specimen: PBMCs. All receptors come from a woman aged 18-29 years in good health and CMV-seropositive. The CDR3 runs from the conserved cysteine through the conserved F or W.

V: TRBV4-1; CDR3: CASSQVPRNTIYF
V: TRBV19; CDR3: CASSGQGIGEAFF
V: TRBV11-2; CDR3: CASSYTGGDGYTF
V: TRBV5-4; CDR3: CASSPPPGRGYSYEQYF
V: TRBV4-3; CDR3: CASSPGFGYEQFF
V: TRBV7-9; CDR3: CASSSSTVKETQYF
V: TRBV5-1; CDR3: CASSGRGGRQETQYF
V: TRBV2; CDR3: CATTLYYTDTQYF
V: TRBV6-1; CDR3: CASSNRQNYNEQFF
V: TRBV4-1; CDR3: CASRPRREGSGVGTGELFF
V: TRBV6-1; CDR3: CASSALAGGPETQYF
V: TRBV5-7; CDR3: CASSQGTEAFF